Each of the 27 T cell receptor beta chains below was sequenced from the same sample in a study of blood T cells in healthy people across ages. For the second PCR, which ran for about 7 to 11 cycles, a sample-barcoded 5' primer and a J-beta primer mix were used. TCRdb used MiXCR to reprocess the 5' RACE reads, holding one entry per CDR3 protein. The sample includes 500,000 to 600,000 distinct CDR3 sequences, 27% of them seen just once. Sample: blood. Receptors were obtained from a woman between 65 and 79 years old in good health.

This clonotype was detected a few times. The rearrangement links TRBV6-4 to TRBJ2-5, with D perhaps being TRBD1 or TRBD2 (5 bases each). The J call could be wrong; TRBJ2-1 is a better fit for the DNA end. Germline assignment: CDR1 MRHNA and CDR2 SNTAGT. The length of the CDR3 is 13 residues. As DNA, the CDR3 is TGTGCCAGCAGTGACTCTGTTGGGGGTGAGCAGTTCTTC. Translating gives CASSDSVGGEQFF.

The J gene is TRBJ2-3, the V gene TRBV29-1, with D tentatively TRBD1 (6 bases). The CDR3 is 13 residues long. Per germline, CDR1 SQVTM and CDR2 ANQGSEA. The V end was cut by 7 bases, the J end by 2 bases, with 13 bases between. This chain's CDR3 is CSAEQGSTDTQYF. The CDR3 DNA follows: TGCAGCGCAGAACAGGGATCCACAGATACGCAGTATTTT.

This clonotype was detected only a few times. This chain links TRBV5-1 with TRBJ1-2, with 8 bases identical to TRBD1. The ends lost 3 bases at V and 4 bases at J; junction bases unmatched: 5. This CDR3 contains 14 residues. The V gene's germline CDR1 is SGHRS and CDR2 YFSETQ. The CDR3 loop reads CASSSGTGTYGYTF. CDR3 coding DNA: TGCGCCAGCAGCTCGGGGACAGGAACCTATGGCTACACCTTC.

This clonotype has only a few counts. The rearrangement uses TRBV7-3 and TRBJ1-5; no reliable D call. The CDR3 extends over 13 amino acids. Between the trimmed V and J ends, which lost 0 bases and 4 bases, there was a span of 4 bases. CDR1 is SGHTA, CDR2 FQGTGA, per germline. In DNA form, the CDR3 reads TGTGCCAGCAGCTTAACCCCTAATCAGCCCCAGCATTTT. Protein: CASSLTPNQPQHF.

This clonotype was counted a few times. The chain has TRBV11-3 and TRBJ2-2, with D possibly matching TRBD2 (5 bases). The V gene lost 2 bases and the J gene lost 1 base, with 17 bases spanning the gap. Per germline, CDR1 SGHNT and CDR2 YENEEA. This CDR3 is built from 18 residues. CDR3 region: CASSLSGVGQKNTGELFF. The DNA for the CDR3 is TGTGCCAGCAGCTTAAGCGGTGTCGGGCAGAAGAACACCGGGGAGCTGTTTTTT.

The chain couples TRBV29-1 to TRBJ2-1; unclear D gene. V lost 7 bases and J 0 bases, leaving 10 bases between the germline ends. Germline CDR1 reads SQVTM; CDR2 reads ANQGSEA. The CDR3 sequence is 13 residues long. The chain's CDR3 is CSGSDISYNEQFF. For the CDR3, the DNA is TGCAGCGGATCAGACATCTCCTACAATGAGCAGTTCTTC.

The chain's CDR3 is CASSDFMGLAGGSEQFF. The CDR3 DNA sequence: TGTGCCAGCAGTGATTTTATGGGACTAGCGGGAGGTAGTGAGCAGTTCTTC. This chain uses TRBV28 with TRBJ2-1; 15 nucleotides align to TRBD2. The CDR3 consists of 17 residues. Germline V CDR1 and CDR2: MDHEN, SYDVKM. V dropped 5 bases and J dropped 9; count of bases not matched to a gene: 11.

A word on this clonotype: The junction departs from germline at one end; a sequencing error may be responsible. V gene TRBV7-2 combines with J gene TRBJ2-1; 9 bases agree with TRBD2. There are 15 residues in the CDR3. Germline lookup yields CDR1 SGHTA and CDR2 FQGNSA. The CDR3 is CASTETSGTYNERFF. CDR3 nucleotides: TGTGCCAGCACAGAGACTAGCGGCACCTACAATGAGCGGTTCTTC.

This clonotype was seen a handful of times. The chain carries TRBV12-3 or TRBV12-4 and TRBJ2-7, with TRBD1 matching over 10 bases. V lost 3 bases, J lost 7 bases, and 6 bases stayed unmatched. The CDR3 has 14 amino acids. The CDR3 reads CASSFGQGVREQYF. The CDR3, as DNA: TGTGCCAGCAGTTTCGGACAGGGGGTTAGGGAGCAGTACTTC.

This clonotype was picked up a small number of times. The chain employs TRBV11-2 and TRBJ1-1; 11 bases are a match to TRBD1. V gave up 5 bases and J gave up 8 bases; unmatched junction bases: 10. The CDR3 has 15 residues. The germline CDR1 and CDR2 sequences are SGHAT and FQNNGV. The chain's CDR3 is CASSARDRGSREAFF. The CDR3 bases are TGTGCCAGCAGCGCACGGGACAGGGGGTCTCGCGAAGCTTTCTTT.

This chain joins TRBV5-4 and TRBJ1-6, with D possibly matching TRBD1 (6 bases). The germline gives CDR1 SGHNT, CDR2 YYREEE (reference sequence). The V end lost 4 bases, the J end lost 0 bases, and 14 bases lay between the germline ends. This CDR3 region has 17 residues. The chain's CDR3 is CASSGGGRSSYNSPLHF. CDR3 bases: TGTGCCAGCAGCGGGGGGGGCAGGAGCTCCTATAATTCACCCCTCCACTTT.

This clonotype was counted between two and nine times. The chain joins TRBV6-5 to TRBJ2-4; possible D gene TRBD1, 6 bases. The CDR3 is 13 amino acids. With 5 bases removed from V and 8 bases from J, the gap between germline ends came to 13 bases. The germline V gene has CDR1 MNHEY and CDR2 SVGAGI. CDR3 coding DNA: TGTGCCAGCAGTCCCCAGGGGACGGACATTCAGTACTTC. It encodes CASSPQGTDIQYF.

The sample holds one count of this clonotype. The V and J genes are TRBV12-3 or TRBV12-4 and TRBJ2-3; 10 bases match TRBD2. This CDR3 comprises 16 residues. V shed 6 bases and J 3 bases; nucleotides not matched to a gene: 9. The chain's CDR3 is CASRTERGGGTDTQYF. DNA of the CDR3: TGTGCCAGCAGGACCGAGCGGGGGGGCGGAACAGATACGCAGTATTTT.

This clonotype was counted only a few times. The chain employs TRBV20-1 and TRBJ2-1, with 8 positions matching TRBD2. CDR1 is DFQATT, CDR2 SNEGSKA, per germline (reference sequence). The CDR3 consists of 17 residues. Trimming took 3 bases from V and 0 from J; bases not matched to a gene: 10. The CDR3 nucleotides are TGCAGTGCTAGGGTCCTAGCGGGCGCGAGCTCCTACAATGAGCAGTTCTTC. Encoded protein: CSARVLAGASSYNEQFF.

This rearrangement joins TRBV5-1 to TRBJ2-2; unclear D gene. The germline V and J ends were trimmed by 0 bases and 2 bases, with 5 bases remaining between them. CDR1 is SGHRS, CDR2 YFSETQ, per germline. The CDR3 loop spans 14 amino acids. The CDR3 reads CASSLEHNTGELFF. The CDR3 DNA follows: TGCGCCAGCAGCTTGGAACATAACACCGGGGAGCTGTTTTTT.

This clonotype has just a few counts. The genes are TRBV29-1 and TRBJ1-1; 9 nucleotides line up with TRBD1. Trimming cost V 4 bases and J 2 bases; bases outside gene matches: 2. The CDR3 contains 13 residues. In germline, CDR1 is SQVTM, CDR2 ANQGSEA. CDR3 sequence reads: CSVGTGVNTEAFF. CDR3 bases: TGCAGCGTTGGGACAGGGGTCAACACTGAAGCTTTCTTT.

This clonotype was counted a few times. This chain links TRBV7-3 with TRBJ2-2; D gene ambiguous. The CDR3 extends over 14 amino acids. Looked up from germline, CDR1 is SGHTA and CDR2 is FQGTGA. Trimming removed 7 bases from V and 0 bases from J, with 9 bases in between. CDR3 DNA: TGTGCCAGCACGAACAGCGCGAACACCGGGGAGCTGTTTTTT. This gives the protein CASTNSANTGELFF.

This clonotype was seen only a few times. The chain carries TRBV7-6 and TRBJ2-3; no clear D gene. Germline V gives CDR1 SGHVS, CDR2 FNYEAQ. CDR3 length equals 15 residues. Trimming removed 5 bases at V and 2 bases at J, with 14 bases between. CDR3 amino acids: CASSQRPQNTDTQYF. Here the CDR3 DNA reads TGTGCCAGCAGCCAAAGACCGCAGAACACAGATACGCAGTATTTT.

V and J are TRBV10-3 and TRBJ1-1; D unresolved. V lost 7 bases to trimming and J lost 4 bases, with 16 bases between them. This CDR3 contains 14 residues. Germline V gene data show CDR1 as ENHRY and CDR2 as SYGVKD. This CDR3 is CAITELSGVTEAFF. CDR3 sequence (DNA): TGTGCCATCACCGAATTGAGTGGGGTCACTGAAGCTTTCTTT.

Only a few counts were recorded for this clonotype. This sequence joins TRBV6-2 or TRBV6-3 and TRBJ2-5, with D perhaps TRBD2 (6 bases). The J call may be incorrect, as the DNA end agrees better with TRBJ2-7. This CDR3 has 14 amino acids. Germline values: CDR1 MNHEY, CDR2 SVGEGT. The CDR3 protein is CASRPGAIAYEQYF. In DNA form, the CDR3 reads TGTGCCAGCCGTCCGGGAGCGATCGCCTACGAGCAGTACTTC.

The table lists this clonotype with a few counts. The chain carries TRBV7-9 and TRBJ2-5; 7 bases agree with TRBD1. The CDR3 sequence is 15 residues long. V was pared by 5 bases and J by 3 bases, with 9 bases of the junction left unmatched. Germline values: CDR1 SEHNR, CDR2 FQNEAQ (reference sequence). In DNA, the CDR3 is TGTGCCAGCAGCGCCCTACCGGGACAGAAAGAGACCCAGTACTTC. Translating it yields CASSALPGQKETQYF.

The chain combines TRBV20-1 with TRBJ2-4; 7 bases agree with TRBD1. V dropped 3 bases and J dropped 0; count of bases not matched to a gene: 5. Germline V gives CDR1 DFQATT, CDR2 SNEGSKA (reference sequence). The CDR3 runs 15 residues. The CDR3 bases are TGCAGTGCTAGGCTTAACAGGGGAGCCAAAAACATTCAGTACTTC. Translation gives CSARLNRGAKNIQYF.

This clonotype was observed a handful of times. V gene TRBV3-1 combines with J gene TRBJ2-1; weak D call: TRBD1 (6 bases). This CDR3 region has 15 residues. Trimming cost V 5 bases and J 4 bases, with 15 bases left between them. Germline values: CDR1 LGHDT, CDR2 YNNKEL (reference sequence). The CDR3 region is CASSRDRQEYNEQFF. In nucleotides, the CDR3 is TGTGCCAGCAGCAGGGACCGACAGGAGTACAATGAGCAGTTCTTC.

This chain links TRBV5-1 with TRBJ2-5; D not resolved. Germline V gives CDR1 SGHRS, CDR2 YFSETQ. CDR3 length: 14 amino acids. Trimming took off 0 bases at V and 1 base at J, with 7 bases between the two ends. CDR3 nucleotides: TGCGCCAGCAGCTTGGCCTGGACCCAAGAGACCCAGTACTTC. Amino acids: CASSLAWTQETQYF. Complete variable domain (other parts from reference TRBV5-1 and TRBJ2-5): KAGVTQTPRYLIKTRGQQVTLSCSPISGHRSVSWYQQTPGQGLQFLFEYFSETQRNKGNFPGRFSGRQFSNSRSEMNVSTLELGDSALYLCASSLAWTQETQYFGPGTRLLVL.

In its sample, this clonotype was seen a few times. The chain links TRBV25-1 to TRBJ1-2; a possible D gene is TRBD1 (5 bases). The V end lost 1 base, the J end lost 8 bases, and 20 bases lay between the germline ends. This CDR3 is 16 amino acids long. Germline V lookup: CDR1 MGHDK, CDR2 SYGVNS. CDR3 DNA: TGTGCCAGCAGTGAATTTTCAACGGGGGTCTGGAAGGGCTACACCTTC. It specifies CASSEFSTGVWKGYTF.

This clonotype came up a few times. V and J are TRBV3-1 and TRBJ1-5; D may be TRBD1 (5 bases). CDR1 LGHDT and CDR2 YNNKEL come from the germline V gene (reference sequence). Trimming left V 2 bases short and J 5 bases short, with 10 bases between. The CDR3 runs 14 residues. The CDR3 region is CASSQRGSYQPQHF. CDR3 bases: TGTGCCAGCAGCCAACGGGGGTCTTATCAGCCCCAGCATTTT.

This clonotype was observed a handful of times. The chain joins TRBV7-2 to TRBJ1-2; 8 bases agree with TRBD1. CDR3 size: 15 residues. V shed 5 bases and J 2 bases; nucleotides not matched to a gene: 7. The germline V gene encodes CDR1 SGHTA and CDR2 FQGNSA. The DNA for the CDR3 is TGTGCCAGCAGCCCACGGACAGGGAAGAACTATGGCTACACCTTC. This translates into CASSPRTGKNYGYTF. The full variable domain, completed using reference TRBV7-2 and TRBJ1-2, is GAGVSQSPSNKVTEKGKDVELRCDPISGHTALYWYRQSLGQGLEFLIYFQGNSAPDKSGLPSDRFSAERTGGSVSTLTIQRTQQEDSAVYLCASSPRTGKNYGYTFGSGTRLTVV.